This T cell receptor (beta chain) was observed in a study of siplizumab effects on memory and regulatory T cells. As concerns this clone: Its specificity is unknown.

This CDR3 spans 16 amino acids. Trimming stripped 2 bases from V and 5 bases from J, with 17 bases between. Germline lookup yields CDR1 WNHNN and CDR2 SYGVQD (reference sequence). Notes on the study in general: Suppressive capability of dividing Tregs from siplizumab cultures went unverified. Contribution to the alloresponse seemed major for naive T cells, which also seemed more diverse than memory cells. Most alloreactive clones went unmapped to unstimulated subsets; only a minor fraction mapped.

TCR templates, 75,000 to 100,000 per sample, were assayed. Sequencing was performed with immunoSEQ multiplex PCR; in TCRdb, only in-frame clones are kept and a portion is missing. Of about 100,000 clones listed, approximately 94% are singletons. The sequence derives from a human donor in good health. The sample was Tregs sorted from blood. The chain links TRBV10-1 to TRBJ2-3; D remains unclear. CDR3 loop: CASSETTHFWGDTQYF. The CDR3 DNA reads as TGCGCCAGCAGTGAGACGACACACTTCTGGGGAGATACGCAGTATTTT.